The present TCR beta chain was sequenced within a study of spatial heterogeneity in lung cancer. Study as a whole: Consistently, beta-chain sequences turned up in larger numbers than alpha-chain sequences did. Study-level findings and limits: Blood showed ubiquitous tumor TCRs more often at resection than at routine follow-up.

The presence of a unique molecular identifier marked each TCR cDNA molecule. TCRdb reprocessed the 5' RACE reads via MiXCR and lists one record per CDR3 protein. There are some 21,000 distinct CDR3 sequences in the sample; approximately 4.4% occur only once, and 7.4% lies in the top ten. The CDR3 is 16 residues long. With V trimmed by 6 bases and J by 0 bases, 8 bases remained unmatched. CDR1 and CDR2 (germline): MNHEY, SVGEGT. Time point given: sample taken at primary tumor resection. From tumor, nontumor lung or frozen PBMC, whole RNA was taken unsorted for sequencing. Samples were donated by 72 untreated early-stage non-small cell lung cancer patients. Regarding this clonotype: Its antigen remains unknown.

Specimen: PBMCs, collected at surgery. The origin of this receptor is a male donor with early-stage non-small cell lung cancer. The rearrangement uses TRBV6-2 or TRBV6-3 and TRBJ2-1, with TRBD1 identical over 7 bases. CDR3 protein: CASSPIGDSSYNEQFF. The CDR3 DNA reads TGTGCCAGCAGCCCAATCGGGGACAGCTCCTACAATGAGCAGTTCTTC.